A few counts support the clone carrying this T cell receptor beta chain. Antigen specificity is unknown. This CDR3 is 13 amino acids long. Trimming removed 0 bases at V and 6 bases at J, with 7 bases between. Germline lookup yields CDR1 LGHNA and CDR2 YNFKEQ. Populations isolated by sorting all had purity greater than 95%. The entirety of the isolated RNA underwent reverse transcription, so expressed TCRB transcripts were sequenced. Reads from naive, central memory and regulatory T cell samples averaged about 3.57 million. Method: immunoSEQ multiplex PCR; TCRdb's copy keeps in-frame clones and lacks some. The data hold 600,000 to 700,000 clones, with roughly 12% observed a single time. This sample was taken from a study of beta chain features in type 1 diabetes. General study results and limits: The study notes PCR might favor shorter templates equally in patients and controls. Among patients, naive, central memory and Treg TCRB repertoires appeared more similar than among healthy donors. Significant though moderate, a shortening of TCRB CDR3s appeared in all four CD4+ subsets of Type 1 diabetes patients.

The clonotype originates from a man younger than 40 with type 1 diabetes. V usage is TRBV4-2 and J usage is TRBJ2-3; tentative D call: TRBD2 (6 bases). Sequenced: naive CD4+ T cells from blood. The CDR3 coding sequence is TGTGCCAGCAGCCAAGACCGGGGGGATACGCAGTATTTT. Amino acid sequence: CASSQDRGDTQYF.